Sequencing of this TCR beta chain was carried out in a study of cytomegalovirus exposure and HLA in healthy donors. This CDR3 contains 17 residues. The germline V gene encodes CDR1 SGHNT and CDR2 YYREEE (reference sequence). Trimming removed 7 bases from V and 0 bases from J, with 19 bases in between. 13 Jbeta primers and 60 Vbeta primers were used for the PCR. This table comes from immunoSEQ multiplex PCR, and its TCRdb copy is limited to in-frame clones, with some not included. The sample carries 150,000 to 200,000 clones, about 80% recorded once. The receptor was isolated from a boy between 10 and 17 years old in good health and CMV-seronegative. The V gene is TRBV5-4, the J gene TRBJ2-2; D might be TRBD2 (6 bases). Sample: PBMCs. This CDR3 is CASGPLTGVTNTGELFF. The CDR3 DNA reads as TGTGCCAGCGGACCCCTAACGGGGGTTACGAACACCGGGGAGCTGTTTTTT.